The 6 T cell receptor beta chains in this list originate from one sample, sequenced in a study of cytomegalovirus exposure and HLA in healthy donors. Primers included in the PCR were 60 Vbeta and 13 Jbeta primers. The protocol was immunoSEQ multiplex PCR, while the TCRdb copy is restricted to in-frame clones and leaves out a portion. Its table lists approximately 120,000 clones. Input material: PBMCs. The receptor set was obtained from a woman aged 55-69 years in good health and CMV-seronegative.

CDR3 loop: CATLQGSNQPQHF. CDR3 coding DNA: TGTGCCACCCTCCAGGGGAGCAATCAGCCCCAGCATTTT. The V and J genes are TRBV28 and TRBJ1-5; weak D call: TRBD1 (6 bases). The germline CDR1 and CDR2 sequences are MDHEN and SYDVKM. The CDR3 is 13 amino acids. Trimming removed 10 bases from V and 1 base from J, with 11 bases in between.

The chain joins TRBV28 to TRBJ1-1; no firm D call. Germline CDR1 and CDR2: MDHEN and SYDVKM. The CDR3 length is 13 residues. The V and J ends lost 2 bases and 4 bases respectively, with 8 bases between them. CDR3 amino acids: CASSLREITEAFF. In DNA form, the CDR3 reads TGTGCCAGCAGTTTACGAGAGATCACTGAAGCTTTCTTT.

The rearrangement uses TRBV19 and TRBJ1-5; maybe TRBD1 (5 bases). Trimming pared 3 bases from V and 6 bases from J, leaving 18 bases between. The CDR3 spans 16 residues. Germline values: CDR1 LNHDA, CDR2 SQIVND (reference sequence). The CDR3 is CASSIFHQGGSQPQHF. CDR3 nucleotides: TGTGCCAGTAGTATTTTTCACCAGGGCGGGAGTCAGCCCCAGCATTTT.

The V call is TRBV29-1, the J call TRBJ1-1, with D possibly matching TRBD1 (6 bases). The CDR3 sequence is 13 residues long. Germline V gene lookup returns CDR1 SQVTM and CDR2 ANQGSEA. V was clipped by 5 bases and J by 0 bases, with 10 bases between them. The CDR3 reads CSVRGGLNTEAFF. CDR3 in DNA: TGCAGCGTTAGGGGGGGATTGAACACTGAAGCTTTCTTT.

The genes are TRBV11-3 and TRBJ2-2; D gene ambiguous. Germline assignment: CDR1 SGHNT and CDR2 YENEEA. This CDR3 is 16 amino acids long. The V end was cut by 1 base, the J end by 1 base, with 10 bases between. CDR3 nucleotides: TGTGCCAGCAGCTTAGGGAGTGGCAGGAACACCGGGGAGCTGTTTTTT. It specifies CASSLGSGRNTGELFF.

V gene TRBV5-1 combines with J gene TRBJ1-4; D uncertain. The V end lost 1 base, the J end lost 2 bases, and 9 bases lay between the germline ends. This CDR3 is 15 amino acids long. Per germline, CDR1 SGHRS and CDR2 YFSETQ. CDR3 sequence reads: CASSLPGKTNEKLFF. CDR3 in DNA: TGCGCCAGCAGCTTGCCGGGGAAGACTAATGAAAAACTGTTTTTT.